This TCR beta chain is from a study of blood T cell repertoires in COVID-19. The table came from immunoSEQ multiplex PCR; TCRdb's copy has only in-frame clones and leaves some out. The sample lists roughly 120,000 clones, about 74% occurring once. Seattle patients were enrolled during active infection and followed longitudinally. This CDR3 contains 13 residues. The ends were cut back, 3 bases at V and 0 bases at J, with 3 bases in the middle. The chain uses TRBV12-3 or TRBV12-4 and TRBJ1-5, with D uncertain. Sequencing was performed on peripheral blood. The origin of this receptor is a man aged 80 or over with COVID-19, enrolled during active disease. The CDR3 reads CASSFNSNQPQHF. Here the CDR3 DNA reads TGTGCCAGCAGTTTCAATAGCAATCAGCCCCAGCATTTT.